This TCR beta chain was identified in a study of blood T cells in healthy people across ages (dated by TCRdb to between 2014 and 2016). Concerning the study at large: Template switching captured roughly one uniquely barcoded TCR beta cDNA molecule per two T cells in model experiments. To avoid experimental bias, donors of different ages were randomly spread across the sequencing lanes. Using deep sequencing normalized with unique cDNA molecular identifiers, the study measured how TCR beta repertoire diversity changes with age. Donors were grouped into four age groups: young (average approximately 15 years), middle-aged (39), aged (approximately 67) and long-lived (about 89). Using the same blood draw, the study looked at two additional independent replicas of 1 million unique cDNA reads for two donors, one aged 18 to 30 and the other aged 80 or older. The paper's findings and limits, for the study overall: Since profiling was done on bulk unsorted PBMCs, naive and antigen-experienced compartments could not be conclusively compared. Observed TCR beta diversity per million T cells fell roughly linearly with age, and a significant reduction was already apparent by age roughly 40. There was a strong correlation between observed TCR beta diversity and the percentage of naive T cells measured by flow cytometry. Compared with the aged group, the long-lived group had more naive CD4+ T cells, fewer expanded clones and increased TCR diversity, a pattern suggesting age selection. Donor CMV infection status was unknown, potentially confounding age-related changes in expanded clonotypes. Total diversity estimates from one million sequenced T cells were considered lower bounds and underestimates.

Systemically healthy Caucasian individuals from Russia, 39 in total and aged about 6 to 100 years, were included as donors. Each donor gave 8 to 10 milliliters of peripheral blood, collected into EDTA-treated Vacutainer tubes. Ficoll-Paque density-gradient centrifugation was used to isolate PBMCs, with at least 6.5 million per sample. Total RNA, at least 5.5 micrograms per sample, was extracted from PBMCs with Trizol reagent. For every donor, flow cytometry on a PBMC aliquot measured the percentage of naive CD45RAhigh/CD27high T cells. V is trimmed back by 4 bases and J by 6 bases, and the junction contains 9 bases that no gene match accounts for. The germline V gene sets CDR1 to SQVTM and CDR2 to ANQGSEA. The CDR3 runs 13 residues from the cysteine to the phenylalanine. Only the CDR3 DNA is retained, 39 bases long and in frame from the first base. To prepare the library, 5' RACE was applied. A second PCR of roughly 7 to 11 cycles was performed with a sample-barcoded 5' primer and a J-beta primer mix. A template-switch 5' adaptor carrying 12 random nucleotides introduced a unique molecular identifier onto each TCR beta cDNA molecule. Each sample yielded at least 3 million CDR3-containing paired-end reads. The Mint cDNA synthesis kit, primed by a TRBC-specific oligonucleotide, was used to synthesize first-strand cDNA from all RNA. Following uracil-DNA glycosylase treatment, a first 18-cycle PCR with universal primers M1SS and BC2_uni_R was performed on all cDNA. As for the original processing: Each sample was normalized by randomly selecting 1 million high-quality reads, each carrying a distinct molecular identifier. Reads with shared molecular identifiers were discarded instead of being binned into consensus sequences. MiTCR, run with a Q25 quality threshold and the strictest error-elimination algorithm, handled CDR3 identification, clonotype clustering and error correction. A nonparametric unseen species model using Euler transformation provided a lower-bound estimate of total TCR beta diversity. TCRdb ran its own pipeline on the public reads, namely fastp trimming at Q25 and MiXCR clone calling, and kept in-frame beta chains. CDR3 protein duplicates are merged, each entry listing the most common genes and DNA. Here the V and J calls rest on TCRdb's processing, not on the authors' analysis. The sample yields fewer than 2 million distinct CDR3 sequences; more than 35% were counted once. 23% of the sample rests with the top ten.

Regarding this clonotype: Its antigen is still unknown. No much larger clonotype is one base removed from it; base qualities were not supplied.

The clonotype originates from a human donor in good health. Material: blood. Recombination connected TRBV29-1 to TRBJ2-7; the junction holds 7 bases that match TRBD1. CDR3 reads: CSVVSTGRREQYF. Read as DNA, the sequence is TGCAGCGTTGTGTCGACAGGGCGTCGCGAGCAGTACTTC.